These T cell receptor beta chains were read from a single sample in a study of T cell clonotyping in hematopoietic cell transplantation. Sequencing was performed with immunoSEQ multiplex PCR; in TCRdb, only in-frame clones are kept and a portion is missing. The profile shows around 80,000 clones, 90% to 97% of them singletons. The sequences come from peripheral blood mononuclear cells, collected before stem cell transplant. The receptor source for this set is a woman aged 45-59 years with acute myeloid leukemia. Some clones in this sample may be carry-over from other donors' samples. The CDR3 runs from the conserved cysteine through the conserved F or W. D genes are given only for firm matches. The size of a clone is reported for some rows only, either as once, few or many, or as a class for expanded clones.

v_call,clone_size,d_call,j_call,cdr3_nt,cdr3_aa
TRBV19,-,-,TRBJ1-2,TGTGCCAGTAGTATAGTGACGGGGGCCAACTATGGCTACACCTTC,CASSIVTGANYGYTF
TRBV6-1,-,TRBD1,TRBJ1-5,TGTGCCAGCGGCCGGGACAGCATCAATCAGCCCCAGCATTTT,CASGRDSINQPQHF
TRBV5-1,-,-,TRBJ1-6,TGCGCCAGCAGCTTGGCCGAGACGCGTCCGAATTCACCCCTCCACTTT,CASSLAETRPNSPLHF
TRBV7-8,-,-,TRBJ1-1,TGTGCCAGCAGCTCGGGAGGGAGGATTTGGACTGAAGCTTTCTTT,CASSSGGRIWTEAFF
TRBV5-1,-,-,TRBJ1-2,TGCGCCAGCAGCTTCCAAGAAGCTAACTATGGCTACACCTTC,CASSFQEANYGYTF
TRBV30,-,TRBD2,TRBJ2-5,TGTGCCTGGAGTGTTACTAGCGGGAGGCGTACCCAGTACTTC,CAWSVTSGRRTQYF
TRBV6-5,-,-,TRBJ2-7,TGTGCCAGCAGAAAAGCGGGCCCTGCCAACTACGAGCAGTACTTC,CASRKAGPANYEQYF
TRBV5-8,-,TRBD1,TRBJ1-6,TGTGCCAGCAGCTTCATGGGGGGGCCAGGGGGCCCTAATTCACCCCTCCACTTT,CASSFMGGPGGPNSPLHF
TRBV10-1,-,-,TRBJ1-3,TGCGCCAGCAGTGAGTTCAAGACCGGGACCGGGACCTCTGGAAACACCATATATTTT,CASSEFKTGTGTSGNTIYF
TRBV6-1,-,TRBD2,TRBJ2-7,TGTGCCAGCCCGGGAGGGGATGGGAACGAGCAGTACTTC,CASPGGDGNEQYF
TRBV7-8,-,TRBD1,TRBJ2-7,TGTGCCAGCAGCTTCAGGGGACAGGGCTCCTACGAGCAGTACTTC,CASSFRGQGSYEQYF
TRBV27,-,-,TRBJ2-3,TGTGCCAGCAGTCCCAACACAGATACGCAGTATTTT,CASSPNTDTQYF
TRBV15,once,-,TRBJ2-1,TGTGCCACCAGCCCACTCTCCTACAATGAGCAGTTCTTC,CATSPLSYNEQFF
TRBV11-3,-,-,TRBJ2-7,TGTGCCAGCAGCTATCGTCTGGGCGAGCAGTACTTC,CASSYRLGEQYF
TRBV27,-,-,TRBJ2-7,TGTGCCAGCAGTTCGTCATTAGGGGCCGTCTACGAGCAGTACTTC,CASSSSLGAVYEQYF
TRBV7-2,-,-,TRBJ1-5,TGTGCCAGCAGCCAACAAGGGTCGGGGCCCCAGCATTTT,CASSQQGSGPQHF
TRBV5-6,-,-,TRBJ2-4,TGTGCCAGCAGCTCTTGGGGGAATAGTGATTTAGGGTACTTC,CASSSWGNSDLGYF
TRBV19,-,-,TRBJ1-5,TGTGCCAGTAGTATAGAGTCAGCCAGGAGCAATCAGCCCCAGCATTTT,CASSIESARSNQPQHF
TRBV7-9,-,-,TRBJ2-7,TGTGCCAGCAGCTTAGGAGGTTACTACGAGCAGTACTTC,CASSLGGYYEQYF
TRBV6-1,-,-,TRBJ1-1,TGTGCCAGCAGTGTCTACCAGGACGGGAACACTGAAGCTTTCTTT,CASSVYQDGNTEAFF
TRBV6-6,-,-,TRBJ1-1,TGTGCCAGCAGACCCGGGACAACAAGGGGCACTGAAGCTTTCTTT,CASRPGTTRGTEAFF
TRBV4-1,-,-,TRBJ2-2,TGCGCCAGCAGCCAAGGTCAGACAATACAGAGCGGGGAGCTGTTTTTT,CASSQGQTIQSGELFF
TRBV5-1,once,TRBD2,TRBJ2-1,TGCGCCAGCAGCCCAGGGTGGCGGGGGACCTACAATGAGCAGTTCTTC,CASSPGWRGTYNEQFF
TRBV28,once,TRBD1,TRBJ2-7,TGTGCCAGCAGTTCACCGGGGGGACAGGGGAGAGGCGAGCAGTACTTC,CASSSPGGQGRGEQYF
TRBV28,once,-,TRBJ2-3,TGTGCCAGCCCCCCGGCTGGGCTAGCAGGCGGTACGCAGTATTTT,CASPPAGLAGGTQYF
TRBV7-9,-,-,TRBJ1-5,TGTGCCAGCAGCGCGGTCGGGGATGAGCCCCAGCATTTT,CASSAVGDEPQHF
TRBV6-1,-,-,TRBJ2-7,TGTGCCAGCAGTGACCGGGGTGCGCGCGAGCAGTACTTC,CASSDRGAREQYF
TRBV7-9,-,-,TRBJ1-1,TGTGCCAGCAGCGAGCGACAGAGGTCGAACACTGAAGCTTTCTTT,CASSERQRSNTEAFF
TRBV6-5,-,-,TRBJ2-3,TGTGCCAGCAGTTACTCTTCACAGCGTCGAGTCACGCAGTATTTT,CASSYSSQRRVTQYF
TRBV7-9,-,-,TRBJ1-1,TGTGCCAGCAGCTATACCGGGACCCTGGGTCTCGGGGCTTTCTTT,CASSYTGTLGLGAFF
TRBV10-1,-,-,TRBJ2-1,TGCGCCAGCGAACCGGGAGCCTCTGGCAATGAGCAGTTCTTC,CASEPGASGNEQFF
TRBV7-6,-,TRBD2,TRBJ2-5,TGTGCCAGCAGCTTAGTGTGGACTAGCGGGGGGTCCCAAGAGACCCAGTACTTC,CASSLVWTSGGSQETQYF
TRBV4-1,-,TRBD1,TRBJ1-1,TGCGCCAGCAGCCAAGATCCGGGACAGGTTGGAACTGAAGCTTTCTTT,CASSQDPGQVGTEAFF
TRBV19,-,TRBD1,TRBJ1-1,TGTGCCAGTAGTGAAGACAGGGCTGAAGCTTTCTTT,CASSEDRAEAFF
TRBV6-5,-,TRBD1,TRBJ1-2,TGTGCCAGCAGCCAGGGACAGGGTCGGCACTATGGCTACACCTTC,CASSQGQGRHYGYTF
TRBV6-1,-,-,TRBJ1-5,TGTGCCAGCAGTGAAGCTGGGGGCTCCAATCAGCCCCAGCATTTT,CASSEAGGSNQPQHF
TRBV11-3,once,-,TRBJ1-1,TGTGCCAGCAGCTTAAACCGGGGGCCAGCTTTCTTT,CASSLNRGPAFF
TRBV6-5,-,-,TRBJ2-3,TGTGCCAGCAGTCGACCTCCCACAGATACGCAGTATTTT,CASSRPPTDTQYF
TRBV6-5,-,-,TRBJ2-5,TGTGCCAGCAGTTACAGGGGTGGTGAGACCCAGTACTTC,CASSYRGGETQYF
TRBV27,-,TRBD1,TRBJ1-1,TGTGCCAGCAGTGGACAGGGGGCATCGGCTTTCTTT,CASSGQGASAFF
TRBV30,-,-,TRBJ2-1,TGTGCCTGGAGTCTTTGGAGGGGCAACTCCTACAATGAGCAGTTCTTC,CAWSLWRGNSYNEQFF
TRBV10-2,-,TRBD1,TRBJ2-7,TGCGCCAGCCGAAAGTGGGGACAGGGCTACGAGCAGTACTTC,CASRKWGQGYEQYF
TRBV4-1,-,-,TRBJ1-2,TGCGCCAGCAGCCACCAGGGGCAGGGCGACGGCTACACCTTC,CASSHQGQGDGYTF
TRBV2,-,TRBD2,TRBJ2-1,TGTGCCAGCAAACTAGCGGGGGACTACAATGAGCAGTTCTTC,CASKLAGDYNEQFF
TRBV30,-,-,TRBJ2-7,TGTGCCTGGGACAGGTACTCCTACGAGCAGTACTTC,CAWDRYSYEQYF
TRBV7-2,-,-,TRBJ2-1,TGTGCCAGCAGCTTAGCTTCGGTCCATGAGCAGTTCTTC,CASSLASVHEQFF
TRBV6-1,-,-,TRBJ2-7,TGTGCCAGTACCAGGACTGTGAGCTCCTACGAGCAGTACTTC,CASTRTVSSYEQYF
TRBV29-1,-,-,TRBJ1-1,TGCAGCGTAAATGATGCAGGGTTGGGTACTGAAGCTTTCTTT,CSVNDAGLGTEAFF
TRBV19,-,TRBD1,TRBJ1-6,TGTGCCACCAGACAGGGGAGGACTTCACCCCTCCACTTT,CATRQGRTSPLHF
TRBV19,-,TRBD1,TRBJ1-5,TGTGCCAGTAGTATAGACAGGGGGCAGGACGTTAGCAATCAGCCCCAGCATTTT,CASSIDRGQDVSNQPQHF
TRBV30,-,-,TRBJ2-6,TGTGCCTGGAGTAGGGGGGATGGGGCCAACGTCCTGACTTTC,CAWSRGDGANVLTF
TRBV2,-,-,TRBJ2-2,TGTGCCAGCTTTAGACAGGGAGGCACCGGGGAGCTGTTTTTT,CASFRQGGTGELFF
TRBV5-1,once,TRBD1,TRBJ2-1,TGCGCCAGCAGCTTGGCCGGAGGACAGGGCGTCAATGAGCAGTTCTTC,CASSLAGGQGVNEQFF